This TCR beta chain was sequenced for a study of T cell clones after liver transplantation. On the study more broadly: A pre-transplant mixed lymphocyte reaction with TCRbeta sequencing defined graft-donor-reactive clones followed in post-transplant blood. Timepoints were pre-transplant, pre-withdrawal, and after withdrawal was completed or failed.

Profiling relied on immunoSEQ multiplex PCR, and the TCRdb table lists in-frame clones only, not all of them. The sample contains roughly 100,000 clones, 82% of which appear only once. Points from the study as a whole: A larger donor-reactive than third-party decline suggested partial antigen-specific deletion. In a couple of subjects, few donor cells limited the measurable donor-reactive repertoire.

As to this clone: Its target is unknown.

Sequencing was performed on CD4+ T cells from blood, taken before liver transplant. The clonotype originates from a human donor who received a liver transplant.

The CDR3 coding sequence is TGCGCCAGCAGCCCGCTTGGGGAGGTTGGAAACACCATATATTTT. Its protein product is CASSPLGEVGNTIYF. V usage is TRBV5-1 and J usage is TRBJ1-3; D is unclear. The CDR3 totals 15 residues. CDR1 is SGHRS and CDR2 is YFSETQ in the germline V gene. Trimming left V 4 bases short and J 3 bases short, with 14 bases between. The variable domain in full, completed from reference TRBV5-1 and TRBJ1-3, reads KAGVTQTPRYLIKTRGQQVTLSCSPISGHRSVSWYQQTPGQGLQFLFEYFSETQRNKGNFPGRFSGRQFSNSRSEMNVSTLELGDSALYLCASSPLGEVGNTIYFGEGSWLTVV.